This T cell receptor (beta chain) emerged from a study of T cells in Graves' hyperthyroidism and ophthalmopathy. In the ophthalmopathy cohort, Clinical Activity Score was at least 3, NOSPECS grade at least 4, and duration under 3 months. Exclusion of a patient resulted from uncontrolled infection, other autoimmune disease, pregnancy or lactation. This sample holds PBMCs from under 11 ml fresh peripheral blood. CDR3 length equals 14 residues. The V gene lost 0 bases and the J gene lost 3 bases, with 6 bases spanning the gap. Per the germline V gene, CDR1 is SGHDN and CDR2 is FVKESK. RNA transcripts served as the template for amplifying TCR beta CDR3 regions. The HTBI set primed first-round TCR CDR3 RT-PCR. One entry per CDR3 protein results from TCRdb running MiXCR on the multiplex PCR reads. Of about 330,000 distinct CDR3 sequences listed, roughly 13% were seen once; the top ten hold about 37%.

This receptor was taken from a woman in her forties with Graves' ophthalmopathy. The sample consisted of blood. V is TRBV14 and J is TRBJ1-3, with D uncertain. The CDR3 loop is CASSQELYGNTIYF. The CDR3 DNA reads TGTGCCAGCAGCCAAGAACTGTATGGAAACACCATATATTTT.